The subject of this entry is one TCR beta chain. Individuals aged about 18 to 89 years were recruited from 24 US areas. The study counted Cohort 3 donors as recovered given two negative PCRs, clearance, or symptom resolution. The entry originates in a study of blood T cell repertoires in COVID-19. Across the study: Whether acute or convalescent, the COVID-19 samples came from the United States, Italy and Spain.

The CDR3 is 15 amino acids. Germline-derived CDR1 and CDR2 are MNHEY and SMNVEV (reference sequence). Trimming removed 5 bases at V and 7 bases at J, with 21 bases between. Source study methods: Estimated nucleated cell counts came from reference gene primer amplification. Assay used: immunoSEQ multiplex PCR; TCRdb lists only in-frame clones, some missing. V and J calls and clone size follow that table, whereas D and trimming were derived from the DNA. This sample has approximately 170,000 clones, with about 91% found just once. Sequences were obtained from PBMCs or T cells enriched from blood (not recorded which). This clonotype was sampled from a woman aged 18-35 years who had recovered from COVID-19. V is TRBV27 and J is TRBJ2-7, with D possibly being TRBD2 (6 bases). DNA for the CDR3: TGTGCCAGCAGTCGGGAGACGGGACCCGGGTGGGAGCAGTACTTC. Protein product: CASSRETGPGWEQYF.